Sequencing of this TCR beta chain was carried out in a study of cytomegalovirus exposure and HLA in healthy donors. Germline CDR1 reads MNHEY; CDR2 reads SVGAGI. The CDR3 extends over 13 amino acids. Trimming at V came to 4 bases and at J to 6 bases, leaving 0 bases not matched to a gene. In the case of this clone: Its specificity is not known.

Points from the study as a whole: The investigators catalogued 164 TCR beta chains as cytomegalovirus-associated. Apart from CMV serostatus, no immune exposure information was available. A previous analysis found most TCR beta V segments productive roughly 87% or roughly 30% of the time. Reports credit the classifier with highly specific, highly sensitive diagnosis of cytomegalovirus status.

Both 60 Vbeta primers and 13 Jbeta primers went into the PCR. Libraries were prepared by immunoSEQ multiplex PCR; TCRdb keeps only in-frame clonotypes and omits some of them. The data show 130,000 to 150,000 clones, 73% seen once. This TCR derives from a woman in her 40s in good health and CMV-seronegative. The sequencing input was PBMCs. This chain uses TRBV6-5 with TRBJ1-2, with 12 bases fitting TRBD1. This chain's CDR3 is CASSWDRGHGYTF. The DNA of the CDR3 is TGTGCCAGCAGTTGGGACAGGGGGCATGGCTACACCTTC.